The next 30 T cell receptor beta chains were all read from a single sample in a study of CD8+CD57+ T cells in acquired aplastic anemia. Individuals selected for sequencing had exhibited CD8+CD57+ cell expansion on flow cytometry. Investigators profiled TCR beta VDJ and CDR3 from genomic DNA template. A single record per CDR3 protein comes from TCRdb applying MiXCR to the reads. The sample records around 180,000 distinct CDR3 sequences, roughly half being singletons. Sequences were obtained from sorted CD4+, CD8+, or CD8+CD57+ T cells (not recorded which) from PBMCs. The receptor set was obtained from a human donor with aplastic anemia.

The chain is built from TRBV29-1 and TRBJ2-7; 7 nucleotides agree with TRBD1. Germline values: CDR1 SQVTM, CDR2 ANQGSEA. Losses at the gene ends were 4 bases for V and 0 bases for J; bases not matched to a gene: 6. The CDR3 has 14 residues. This CDR3 reads CSVGSRTGSYEQYF. The CDR3, as DNA: TGCAGCGTTGGGAGTAGGACAGGCTCCTACGAGCAGTACTTC.

Points on this clonotype: At one boundary the junction diverges from the germline segment, which might be a read error. V usage is TRBV10-3 and J usage is TRBJ2-1; 14 bases fit TRBD2. CDR3 length: 16 residues. Germline values: CDR1 ENHRY, CDR2 SYGVKD. Written as DNA, the CDR3 is TGTGCCAGCAGTACTCTGGGACTAGCGGGGGAACATGAGCAGTTCTTC. Residues: CASSTLGLAGEHEQFF.

The chain recombines TRBV20-1 with TRBJ2-1, with D hard to call. The germline CDR1 and CDR2 sequences are DFQATT and SNEGSKA (reference sequence). Between the trimmed V and J ends, which lost 6 bases and 5 bases, there was a span of 5 bases. The CDR3 totals 10 residues. In DNA, the CDR3 is TGCAGTGCGAGTAACAATGAGCAGTTCTTC. It encodes CSASNNEQFF.

The J gene is TRBJ1-1, the V gene TRBV7-2; possibly TRBD1 for D (6 bases). The CDR3 is 14 amino acids. CDR1 is SGHTA and CDR2 is FQGNSA in the germline V gene. Trimming shortened V by 5 bases and J by 1 base, and 11 bases separated the two germline ends. The CDR3 sequence: CASSLQGGNTEAFF. The CDR3 nucleotides read TGTGCCAGCAGCCTACAGGGAGGGAACACTGAAGCTTTCTTT.

V is TRBV19 and J is TRBJ1-2; the match to TRBD1 covers 9 bases. This CDR3 is built from 15 residues. CDR1 and CDR2 (germline): LNHDA, SQIVND (reference sequence). V shed 8 bases, J shed 0 bases, and the junction held 7 bases outside the gene matches. This CDR3 reads CASADRGAANYGYTF. In DNA, the CDR3 is TGTGCCAGTGCGGACAGGGGAGCGGCTAACTATGGCTACACCTTC.

This clonotype was recorded many times. V gene TRBV15 combines with J gene TRBJ2-3; 9 bases map to TRBD2. The V gene's germline CDR1 is LNHNV and CDR2 YYDKDF (reference sequence). The CDR3 totals 16 residues. V was clipped by 7 bases and J by 0 bases; unmatched bases: 8. CDR3 protein: CATIRSGGPSTDTQYF. DNA for the CDR3: TGTGCCACCATCCGCAGCGGGGGGCCAAGCACAGATACGCAGTATTTT.

The V and J genes are TRBV20-1 and TRBJ2-7; D perhaps matches TRBD2 (6 bases). The ends were cut back, 0 bases at V and 1 base at J, with 13 bases in the middle. Germline assignment: CDR1 DFQATT and CDR2 SNEGSKA (reference sequence). The CDR3 extends over 15 amino acids. The CDR3 protein is CSARDLAGGSYEQYF. The CDR3, as DNA: TGCAGTGCTAGAGATCTGGCAGGAGGGTCCTACGAGCAGTACTTC.

CDR3 sequence: CASSPTAGELFF. CDR3 in DNA: TGTGCCAGCAGCCCGACGGCCGGGGAGCTGTTTTTT. This chain joins TRBV9 and TRBJ2-2, with D unclear. V was shortened by 4 bases and J by 6 bases, with 7 bases between the two germline ends. Germline CDR1 and CDR2: SGDLS and YYNGEE. There are 12 residues in the CDR3.

As to this clonotype: Being one base from a much bigger clone, this may be a read error. The J gene is TRBJ2-7, the V gene TRBV5-1, with 15 nucleotides matching TRBD2. V shed 4 bases and J 1 base; nucleotides not matched to a gene: 12. The CDR3 has 19 residues. CDR1 is SGHRS, CDR2 YFSETQ, per germline. CDR3 in DNA: TGCGCCAGCAGCGCCTGGACTAGCGGGAGGGCCGTGGGTTCCTACGAGCAGTACTTC. It codes for CASSAWTSGRAVGSYEQYF.

On this clonotype: At one end, the junction sequence differs from germline, possibly due to a read error. V is TRBV10-3 and J is TRBJ1-2; 9 bases are shared with TRBD1. CDR3 length equals 14 residues. Looked up from germline, CDR1 is ENHRY and CDR2 is SYGVKD. In nucleotides, the CDR3 is TGTGCCAGCAGTCTACAGGGGGCCTACTATGGCTACACCTTC. Translating gives CASSLQGAYYGYTF.

This chain connects TRBV27 to TRBJ1-3; D call uncertain. The CDR3 contains 16 residues. V dropped 3 bases and J dropped 4 bases, with 16 bases sitting between them. The germline CDR1 and CDR2 sequences are MNHEY and SMNVEV (reference sequence). The CDR3 loop is CASSLQAPGVGNTIYF. The CDR3 nucleotides read TGTGCCAGCAGTTTGCAGGCTCCCGGGGTAGGAAACACCATATATTTT.

The sample holds many counts of this clonotype. V gene TRBV4-3 combines with J gene TRBJ2-7; no clear D gene. The CDR3 loop spans 13 amino acids. Trimming pared 0 bases from V and 7 bases from J, leaving 10 bases between. Germline V gives CDR1 LGHNA, CDR2 YSLEER. The CDR3 DNA follows: TGCGCCAGCAGCCAAGATTTAATCGTTGAGCAGTACTTC. It specifies CASSQDLIVEQYF.

The chain is built from TRBV10-1 and TRBJ2-4, with TRBD2 matching 10 bases. V dropped 4 bases and J dropped 6; count of bases not matched to a gene: 15. This CDR3 has 18 residues. The V gene's germline CDR1 is WNHNN and CDR2 SYGVQD (reference sequence). The DNA for the CDR3 is TGCGCCAGCAGTGGATCCGGGACTAGCGACCCTAAGGGAAACATTCAGTACTTC. It yields the protein CASSGSGTSDPKGNIQYF.

A note on this clonotype: A read error may be the cause here, since a much bigger clone is one base away. This chain joins TRBV5-6 and TRBJ2-3, with a weak D call TRBD2 (5 bases). The CDR3 has 15 residues. CDR1 and CDR2 (germline): SGHDT, YYEEEE. CDR3 bases: TGTGCCAGCAGCTTCAACTCGCCTAGCACAGATACGCAGTGTTTT. It is translated as CASSFNSPSTDTQCF.

In the case of this clonotype: The junction shows a germline mismatch at one end, possibly a read error. The DNA of the CDR3 is TGTGCCAGTAGTATAGTTCGGAACGCTGAAGCTTTCTTT. Amino acid sequence: CASSIVRNAEAFF. The chain employs TRBV19 and TRBJ1-1; D not certain. The length of the CDR3 is 13 residues. Germline V gives CDR1 LNHDA, CDR2 SQIVND (reference sequence).

Comments on this clonotype: At one boundary the junction diverges from the germline segment, which might be a read error. The chain links TRBV19 to TRBJ2-3, with D perhaps TRBD1 or TRBD2 (5 bases each). The CDR3 covers 14 residues. Germline V lookup: CDR1 LNHDA, CDR2 SQIVND (reference sequence). This CDR3 reads CASSKTASTGTQYF. CDR3 nucleotide sequence: TGTGCCAGTAGTAAAACGGCTAGCACAGGTACGCAGTATTTT.

This clonotype occurred many times. This chain joins TRBV18 and TRBJ1-5; TRBD1 matches at 9 bases. The CDR3 contains 15 residues. V gave up 2 bases and J gave up 7 bases; unmatched junction bases: 6. The germline V gene encodes CDR1 KGHSH and CDR2 LQKENI. The CDR3 is CASSPGQGIAQPQHF. CDR3 DNA sequence: TGTGCCAGCTCACCAGGACAGGGGATTGCCCAGCCCCAGCATTTT.

Regarding this clonotype: Just one base apart from a much larger clone, this may be a read error. V and J are TRBV5-6 and TRBJ2-3; no firm D call. Per germline, CDR1 SGHDT and CDR2 YYEEEE. The V gene lost 3 bases and the J gene lost 3 bases, with 11 bases spanning the gap. This CDR3 is 14 amino acids long. CDR3 residues: CASSSLVRTDTQYF. The DNA of the CDR3 is TGTGCCAGCAGCTCCCTTGTGAGAACAGATACGCAGTATTTT.

J is TRBJ1-3 and V is TRBV29-1; 7 nucleotides line up with TRBD1. Germline V gives CDR1 SQVTM, CDR2 ANQGSEA. V was pared by 6 bases and J by 4 bases, with 9 bases of the junction left unmatched. There are 14 residues in the CDR3. The CDR3 DNA is TGCAGCGTAGCCAACAGGGGTGCCGGAAACACCATATATTTT. Residues: CSVANRGAGNTIYF. The full variable domain, its missing parts supplied by reference TRBV29-1 and TRBJ1-3, is SAVISQKPSRDICQRGTSLTIQCQVDSQVTMMFWYRQQPGQSLTLIATANQGSEATYESGFVIDKFPISRPNLTFSTLTVSNMSPEDSSIYLCSVANRGAGNTIYFGEGSWLTVV.

The chain joins TRBV9 to TRBJ2-5; D gene ambiguous. Trimming removed 0 bases from V and 4 bases from J, with 7 bases in between. This CDR3 region has 13 residues. Germline V CDR1 and CDR2: SGDLS, YYNGEE. This chain's CDR3 is CASSVGAAETQYF. The CDR3 bases are TGTGCCAGCAGCGTAGGGGCAGCAGAGACCCAGTACTTC.

By share, this clonotype counts as medium-sized (0.01 to 0.1%). The V and J genes are TRBV19 and TRBJ2-7; 11 bases agree with TRBD1. This CDR3 comprises 13 residues. The germline V gene has CDR1 LNHDA and CDR2 SQIVND (reference sequence). V was pared by 5 bases and J by 9 bases, with 6 bases of the junction left unmatched. As DNA, the CDR3 is TGTGCCAGTAGTCCGGGACAGGGGGGTCGGCAGTACTTC. Translation: CASSPGQGGRQYF.

A few counts support this clonotype. The gene calls are TRBV10-3 and TRBJ1-5; no reliable D call. Trimming took off 2 bases at V and 6 bases at J, with 8 bases between the two ends. The CDR3 totals 13 residues. The germline CDR1 and CDR2 sequences are ENHRY and SYGVKD. The CDR3 sequence: CAISEDRIQPQHF. CDR3 sequence (DNA): TGTGCCATCAGTGAGGATAGGATTCAGCCCCAGCATTTT.

This clonotype occurred many times. J is TRBJ2-7 and V is TRBV3-1, with TRBD1 matching over 7 bases. The germline CDR1 and CDR2 sequences are LGHDT and YNNKEL (reference sequence). This CDR3 has 12 amino acids. V lost 3 bases to trimming and J lost 6 bases; unmatched junction nucleotides: 2. The CDR3 sequence is CASSQNRGEQYF. CDR3 in DNA: TGTGCCAGCAGCCAGAACAGGGGCGAGCAGTACTTC.

The chain uses TRBV6-1 and TRBJ1-1; no definite D call. This CDR3 spans 14 amino acids. Germline V gives CDR1 MNHNS, CDR2 SASEGT. The V gene lost 2 bases and the J gene lost 1 base, with 8 bases spanning the gap. The CDR3 nucleotides read TGTGCCAGCAGTGAACGTGCATGGAACACTGAAGCTTTCTTT. This encodes CASSERAWNTEAFF.

The gene calls are TRBV6-1 and TRBJ2-1; 8 positions match TRBD1. The CDR3 is 15 residues long. The V gene's germline CDR1 is MNHNS and CDR2 SASEGT. J lost 6 bases, V lost 6 bases, and 10 bases had no gene match. The DNA for the CDR3 is TGTGCCAGCAGGCGTTGGACAGGGCTCCGCAATGAGCAGTTCTTC. Protein product: CASRRWTGLRNEQFF.

This clonotype was counted at least ten times. J is TRBJ2-2 and V is TRBV24-1; D is unresolved. Trimming pared 4 bases from V and 7 bases from J, leaving 12 bases between. CDR1 and CDR2 from the germline V gene are KGHDR and SFDVKD. The CDR3 is 14 residues long. The CDR3 nucleotides are TGTGCCACCAGTGACTCTTACCCCCTCGGGGAGCTGTTTTTT. Translated: CATSDSYPLGELFF.

The rearrangement uses TRBV19 and TRBJ2-2, with 7 bases that match TRBD2. After removal of 7 bases from V and 4 bases from J, the junction contained 6 bases not matched to a gene. Germline V lookup: CDR1 LNHDA, CDR2 SQIVND (reference sequence). The CDR3 runs 14 residues. The CDR3 sequence is CASIGIAGTGELFF. The CDR3 nucleotides read TGTGCCAGTATTGGCATAGCGGGCACCGGGGAGCTGTTTTTT.

This chain connects TRBV7-9 to TRBJ1-1, with a tentative D call TRBD1 (5 bases). Deletions cut 3 bases from V and 0 bases from J, with 8 bases between. Germline CDR1 is SEHNR and CDR2 is FQNEAQ (reference sequence). This CDR3 contains 14 residues. The CDR3 DNA reads TGTGCCAGCAGCTTGGACACTATGAACACTGAAGCTTTCTTT. The encoded protein is CASSLDTMNTEAFF.

The chain uses TRBV19 and TRBJ2-7; TRBD1 agrees at 7 bases. Per germline, CDR1 LNHDA and CDR2 SQIVND (reference sequence). Losses at the gene ends were 7 bases for V and 2 bases for J; bases not matched to a gene: 8. The CDR3 has 14 residues. The DNA for the CDR3 is TGTGCCAGTACCACAGGGGTTTGGACCTACGAGCAGTACTTC. Translation: CASTTGVWTYEQYF.

The V gene is TRBV6-2 or TRBV6-3, the J gene TRBJ1-6, with 7 positions matching TRBD1. Germline values: CDR1 MNHEY, CDR2 SVGEGT. V lost 4 bases and J lost 5; bases outside the gene matches: 11. The CDR3 runs 17 residues. The CDR3 bases are TGTGCCAGCAGTTCCGCCCTCCGGGACAGCCATAATTCACCCCTCCACTTT. Amino acid sequence: CASSSALRDSHNSPLHF.